This T cell receptor (beta chain) was observed in a study of T-cell memory formation after mild COVID-19 (dated by TCRdb to about 2021). Study-level background: TCR sequence clusters from the two donors were largely donor specific. Longitudinal TCRalpha and TCRbeta repertoire sequencing tracked T-cell clones expanding and contracting after mild COVID-19 in a couple of donors. The cohort was made up of two young adult volunteers, one female and one male, who were previously healthy.

These reads were obtained on an Illumina NovaSeq 6000. TCRalpha and TCRbeta cDNA libraries were built by 5'RACE with constant-segment primers, adding sample barcodes and unique molecular identifiers. RNA was extracted from every sample with Trizol reagent. Amplification of the libraries took two PCR steps, and the second step added a second sample barcode plus Illumina TruSeq adapters. Sequencing of the libraries was done on an Illumina NovaSeq, producing 2 x 150 bp paired-end reads. The original methods were these. With migec v1.2.7, reads were demultiplexed and then collapsed into UMI-guided consensus sequences. Using mixcr v2.1.11, the UMI consensuses were aligned to TRA and TRB V and J templates and assembled into clonotypes. A clonotype was counted as expanded or contracted only when both edgeR and NoisET called the clonotype significant, with the noise models trained on biological replicates. For edgeR calls, the thresholds were a false discovery rate-adjusted p below 0.01 and a log2 fold-change of 1. As an exploratory analysis of dynamics, max-normalized trajectories of the 1000 most abundant clonotypes were examined by PCA with hierarchical clustering. Separately sequenced CD4+ and CD8+ repertoires were used to assign the CD4 or CD8 phenotype of responding clones. TCRdb handled the public reads itself, with Q25 trimming in fastp and clone calling in MiXCR, and kept productive beta chains. Each entry is one CDR3 protein sequence, shown with its most common DNA and genes. These V and J calls rely on TCRdb rather than the paper's analysis. Recorded for this sample are some 160,000 distinct CDR3 sequences; around a third of them occurred a single time. 9.5% to 15% of the sample goes to the ten largest clones.

Ficoll-Paque density gradient centrifugation was used to isolate PBMCs. Results and caveats for the whole study, not just this receptor: Some responding clones were found in pre-infection memory, which suggests that pre-existing cross-reactive memory T cells took part in the SARS-CoV-2 response. Only two mild cases were covered in the study, and larger cohorts including severe cases with pre-infection samples were considered necessary. Whether the second-wave clones peaking on day 37 were SARS-CoV-2 specific was not confirmed. Balanced CD4/CD8 phenotypes were observed for clones contracting from day 15 to 85, whereas a bias towards CD4+ was observed for a second wave of clones expanding from day 15 to 37. Contracting CD4+ clones were found mainly in CM and EM memory subsets, while CD8+ clones were enriched in EMRA.

A few counts support this clonotype. Its antigen specificity is not known. No much larger clonotype is one base removed from it; base qualities were not supplied. Material for sequencing was PBMCs or a T cell subset sorted from them (not recorded which). The origin of this receptor is an adult woman who had mild COVID-19 (a few samples of this study predate the infection). The sample titles of this study are shuffled in the database, so cell type and time point are left out; the donor was told from shared clones.

The CDR3 reads CASSESGQGFLETQYF. The nucleotide sequence reads as follows: TGTGCCAGCAGCGAGTCGGGACAGGGATTTTTGGAGACCCAGTACTTC. This sequence uses TRBV7-2 and TRBJ2-5; 9 bases in the middle match TRBD1. CDR1 is given as SGHTA and CDR2 as FQGNSA, both from the germline V gene. The cysteine opens and the phenylalanine closes a CDR3 of 16 amino acids. Just the 48-base CDR3 DNA is kept, in frame starting at base 1. The junction shows trimming of 5 bases on V and 5 bases on J, and the gene matches do not reach 12 bases of it.